This TCR beta chain is from a study of T-cell reconstitution after alpha-beta-depleted transplantation in children. Study results and caveats: The origin of high day-60 TCRbeta diversity in some patients lay in surviving recipient T cells and thymic progenitors.

This clonotype was found a few times. Its antigen is unidentified. V shed 2 bases and J shed 2 bases, with 11 bases lying between them. The CDR3 is 15 amino acids. The germline V gene encodes CDR1 SGHRS and CDR2 YFSETQ. Preparing the TCRbeta library involved the use of unique molecular identifiers. TCRdb redid the calling of the PCR reads with MiXCR, one entry per CDR3 protein. The sample includes roughly 340,000 distinct CDR3 sequences, 16% of them seen just once. This sequence was found in a male patient aged 2-15 years who had a stem cell transplant for acute lymphoblastic leukemia, so the T cells may come from the graft donor. The chain recombines TRBV5-1 with TRBJ2-1; D gene ambiguous. The sequences come from PBMCs, mostly from graft donor cells, collected 360 days after TCRalphabeta/CD19-depleted stem cell transplant. CDR3 amino acids: CASSLSSPPYNEQFF. DNA for the CDR3: TGCGCCAGCAGCTTATCGTCCCCGCCCTACAATGAGCAGTTCTTC.